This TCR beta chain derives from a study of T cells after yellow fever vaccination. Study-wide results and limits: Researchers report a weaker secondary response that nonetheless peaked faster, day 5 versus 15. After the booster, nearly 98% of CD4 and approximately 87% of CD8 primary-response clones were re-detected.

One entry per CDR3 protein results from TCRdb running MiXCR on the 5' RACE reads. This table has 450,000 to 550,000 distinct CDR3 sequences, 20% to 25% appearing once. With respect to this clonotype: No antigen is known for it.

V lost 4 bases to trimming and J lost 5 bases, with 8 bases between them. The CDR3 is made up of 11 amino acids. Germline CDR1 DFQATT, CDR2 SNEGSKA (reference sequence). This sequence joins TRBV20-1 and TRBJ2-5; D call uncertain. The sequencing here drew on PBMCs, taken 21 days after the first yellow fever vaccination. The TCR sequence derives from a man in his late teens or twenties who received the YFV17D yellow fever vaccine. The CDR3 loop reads CSATVMETQYF. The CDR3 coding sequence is TGCAGTGCTACCGTAATGGAGACCCAGTACTTC.